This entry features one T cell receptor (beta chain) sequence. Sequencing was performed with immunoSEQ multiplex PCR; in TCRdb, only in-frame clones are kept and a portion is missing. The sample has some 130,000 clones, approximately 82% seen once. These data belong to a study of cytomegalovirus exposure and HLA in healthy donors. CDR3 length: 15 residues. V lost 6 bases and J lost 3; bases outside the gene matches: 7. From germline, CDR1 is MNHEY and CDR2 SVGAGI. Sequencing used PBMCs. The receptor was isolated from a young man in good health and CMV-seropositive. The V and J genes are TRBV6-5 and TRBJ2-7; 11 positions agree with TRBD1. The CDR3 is CASRAGTGGLYEQYF. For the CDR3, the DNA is TGTGCCAGCAGAGCCGGGACAGGGGGGCTCTACGAGCAGTACTTC.